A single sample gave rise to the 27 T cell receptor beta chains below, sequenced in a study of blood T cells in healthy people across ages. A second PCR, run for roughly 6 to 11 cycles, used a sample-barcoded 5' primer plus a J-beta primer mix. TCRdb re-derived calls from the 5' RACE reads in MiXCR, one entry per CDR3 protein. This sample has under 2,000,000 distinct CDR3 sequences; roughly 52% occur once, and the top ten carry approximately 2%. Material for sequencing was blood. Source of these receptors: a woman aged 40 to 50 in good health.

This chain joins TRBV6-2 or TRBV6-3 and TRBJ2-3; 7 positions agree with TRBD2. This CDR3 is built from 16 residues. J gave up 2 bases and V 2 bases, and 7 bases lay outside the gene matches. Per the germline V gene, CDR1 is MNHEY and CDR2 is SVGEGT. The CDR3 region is CASSYPGLADTDTQYF. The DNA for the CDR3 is TGTGCCAGCAGTTACCCTGGGCTAGCGGACACAGATACGCAGTATTTT.

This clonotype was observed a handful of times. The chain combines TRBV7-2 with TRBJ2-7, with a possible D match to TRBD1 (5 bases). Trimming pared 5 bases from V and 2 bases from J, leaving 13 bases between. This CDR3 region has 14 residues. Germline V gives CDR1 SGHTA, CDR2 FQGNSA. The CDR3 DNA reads TGTGCCAGCAGCCCAAGACAGAACCCCTACGAGCAGTACTTC. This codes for CASSPRQNPYEQYF.

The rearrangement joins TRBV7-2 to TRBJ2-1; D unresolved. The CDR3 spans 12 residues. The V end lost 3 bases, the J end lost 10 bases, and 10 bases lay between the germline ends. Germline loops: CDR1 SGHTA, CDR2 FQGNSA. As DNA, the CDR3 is TGTGCCAGCAGCTTTTCGTGGTCGGAGCAGTTCTTC. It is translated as CASSFSWSEQFF.

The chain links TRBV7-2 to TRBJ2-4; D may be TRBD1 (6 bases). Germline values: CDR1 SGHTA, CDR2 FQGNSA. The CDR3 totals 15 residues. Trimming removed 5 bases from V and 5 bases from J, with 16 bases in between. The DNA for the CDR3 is TGTGCCAGCAGCCCAACAGGGTATGGACAAAACATTCAGTACTTC. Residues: CASSPTGYGQNIQYF.

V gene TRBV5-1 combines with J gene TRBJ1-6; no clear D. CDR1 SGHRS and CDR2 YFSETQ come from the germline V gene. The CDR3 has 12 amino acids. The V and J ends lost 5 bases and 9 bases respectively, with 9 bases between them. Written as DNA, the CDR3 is TGCGCCAGCAGTAAGGAAGGTTCACCCCTCCACTTT. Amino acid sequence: CASSKEGSPLHF.

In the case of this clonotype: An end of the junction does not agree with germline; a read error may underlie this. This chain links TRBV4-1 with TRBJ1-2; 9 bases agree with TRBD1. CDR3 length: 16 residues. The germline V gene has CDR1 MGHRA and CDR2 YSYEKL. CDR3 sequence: CAGSHIPGQGNYGYTF. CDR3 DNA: TGCGCCGGCAGCCATATACCGGGACAGGGAAACTATGGCTACACCTTC.

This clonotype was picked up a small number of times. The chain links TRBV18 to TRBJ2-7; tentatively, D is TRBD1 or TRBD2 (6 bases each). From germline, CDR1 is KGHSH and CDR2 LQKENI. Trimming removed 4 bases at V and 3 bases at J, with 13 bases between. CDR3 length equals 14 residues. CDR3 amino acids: CASSHGGTSYEQYF. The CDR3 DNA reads TGTGCCAGCTCACACGGGGGCACTAGCTACGAGCAGTACTTC.

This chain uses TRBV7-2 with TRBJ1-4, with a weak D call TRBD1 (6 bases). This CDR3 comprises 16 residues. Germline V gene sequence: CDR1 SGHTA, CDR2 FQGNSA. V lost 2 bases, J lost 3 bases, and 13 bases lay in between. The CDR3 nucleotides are TGTGCCAGCAGCTTATATCCGGGGGCTCCTAATGAAAAACTGTTTTTT. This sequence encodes CASSLYPGAPNEKLFF. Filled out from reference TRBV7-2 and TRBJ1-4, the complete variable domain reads GAGVSQSPSNKVTEKGKDVELRCDPISGHTALYWYRQSLGQGLEFLIYFQGNSAPDKSGLPSDRFSAERTGGSVSTLTIQRTQQEDSAVYLCASSLYPGAPNEKLFFGSGTQLSVL.

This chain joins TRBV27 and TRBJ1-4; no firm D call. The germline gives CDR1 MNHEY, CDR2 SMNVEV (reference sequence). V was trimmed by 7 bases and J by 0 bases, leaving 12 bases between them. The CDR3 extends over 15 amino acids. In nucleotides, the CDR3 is TGTGCCAGCACCCATCTCCCGACAACTAATGAAAAACTGTTTTTT. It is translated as CASTHLPTTNEKLFF. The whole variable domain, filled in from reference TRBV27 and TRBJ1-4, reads EAQVTQNPRYLITVTGKKLTVTCSQNMNHEYMSWYRQDPGLGLRQIYYSMNVEVTDKGDVPEGYKVSRKEKRNFPLILESPSPNQTSLYFCASTHLPTTNEKLFFGSGTQLSVL.

The CDR3 is CASSQEGPRGTDTQYF. In DNA form, the CDR3 reads TGCGCCAGCAGCCAAGAAGGTCCCAGGGGCACAGATACGCAGTATTTT. This chain connects TRBV4-1 to TRBJ2-3; possible D gene TRBD1, 5 bases. Germline values: CDR1 MGHRA, CDR2 YSYEKL. V was clipped by 0 bases and J by 1 base, with 11 bases between them. The CDR3 is made up of 16 amino acids.

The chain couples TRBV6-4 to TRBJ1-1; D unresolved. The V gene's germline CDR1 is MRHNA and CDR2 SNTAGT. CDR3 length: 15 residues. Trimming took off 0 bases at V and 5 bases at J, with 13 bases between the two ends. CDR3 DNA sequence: TGTGCCAGCAGTGACTCTTATGAGGGTAGAACTGAAGCTTTCTTT. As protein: CASSDSYEGRTEAFF.

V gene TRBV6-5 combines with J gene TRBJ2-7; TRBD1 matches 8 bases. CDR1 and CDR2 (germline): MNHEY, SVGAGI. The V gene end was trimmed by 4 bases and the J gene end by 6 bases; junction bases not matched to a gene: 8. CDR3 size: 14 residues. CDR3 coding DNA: TGTGCCAGCAGTTTCAATCAGGGGGCGGCCGAGCAGTACTTC. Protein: CASSFNQGAAEQYF.

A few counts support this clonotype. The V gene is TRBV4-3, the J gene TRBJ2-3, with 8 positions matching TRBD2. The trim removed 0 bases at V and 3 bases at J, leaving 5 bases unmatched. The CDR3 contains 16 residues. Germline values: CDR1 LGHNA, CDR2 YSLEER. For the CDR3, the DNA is TGCGCCAGCAGCCAAGAGTCCCGGGGGGGGACAGATACGCAGTATTTT. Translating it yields CASSQESRGGTDTQYF.

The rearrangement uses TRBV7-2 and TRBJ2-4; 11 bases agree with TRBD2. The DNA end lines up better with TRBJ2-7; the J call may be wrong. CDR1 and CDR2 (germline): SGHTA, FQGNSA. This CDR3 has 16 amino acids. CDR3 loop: CASRQSLAGGTYEQYF. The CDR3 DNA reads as TGTGCCAGCAGACAAAGCCTAGCGGGGGGAACCTACGAGCAGTACTTC.

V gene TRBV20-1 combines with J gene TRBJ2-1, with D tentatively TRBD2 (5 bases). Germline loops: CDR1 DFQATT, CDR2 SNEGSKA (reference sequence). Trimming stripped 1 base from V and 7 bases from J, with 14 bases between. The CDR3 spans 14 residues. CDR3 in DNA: TGCAGTGCTAGAGCCGGGATCGGACGGAATGAGCAGTTCTTC. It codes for CSARAGIGRNEQFF.

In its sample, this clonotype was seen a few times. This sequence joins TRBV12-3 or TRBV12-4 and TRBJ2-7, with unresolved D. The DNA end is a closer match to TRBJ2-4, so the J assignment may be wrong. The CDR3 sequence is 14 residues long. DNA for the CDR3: TGTGCCAGCAGTTTAAGGGCCCCTGGGAACATTCAGTACTTC. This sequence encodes CASSLRAPGNIQYF.

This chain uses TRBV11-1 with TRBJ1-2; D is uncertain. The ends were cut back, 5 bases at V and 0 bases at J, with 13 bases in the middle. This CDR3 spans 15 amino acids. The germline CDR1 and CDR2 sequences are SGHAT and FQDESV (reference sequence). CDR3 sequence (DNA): TGTGCCAGCAGCGCCGAGGGAATTGCTAACTATGGCTACACCTTC. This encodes CASSAEGIANYGYTF.

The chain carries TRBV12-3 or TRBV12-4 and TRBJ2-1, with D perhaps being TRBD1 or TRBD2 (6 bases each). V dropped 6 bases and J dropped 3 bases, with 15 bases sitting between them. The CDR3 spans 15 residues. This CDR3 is CASSPGAGNYNEQFF. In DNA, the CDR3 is TGTGCCAGCAGCCCGGGGGCGGGGAACTACAATGAGCAGTTCTTC.

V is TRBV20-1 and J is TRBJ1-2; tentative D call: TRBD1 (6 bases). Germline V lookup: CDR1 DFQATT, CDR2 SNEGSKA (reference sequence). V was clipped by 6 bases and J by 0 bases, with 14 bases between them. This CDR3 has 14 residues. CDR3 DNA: TGCAGTGCCGGCAGGACAGTTACTAACTATGGCTACACCTTC. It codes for CSAGRTVTNYGYTF.

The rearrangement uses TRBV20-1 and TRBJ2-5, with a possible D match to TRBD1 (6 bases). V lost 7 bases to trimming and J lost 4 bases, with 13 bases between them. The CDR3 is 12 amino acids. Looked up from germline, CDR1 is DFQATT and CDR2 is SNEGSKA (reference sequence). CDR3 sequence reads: CSVMTGIETQYF. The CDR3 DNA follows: TGCAGTGTCATGACAGGCATAGAGACCCAGTACTTC.

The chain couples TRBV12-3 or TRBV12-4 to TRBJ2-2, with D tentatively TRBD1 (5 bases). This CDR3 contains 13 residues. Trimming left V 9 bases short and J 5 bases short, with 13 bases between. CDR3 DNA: TGTGCCAGTTGGACACTTTTAACCGGGGAGCTGTTTTTT. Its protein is CASWTLLTGELFF.

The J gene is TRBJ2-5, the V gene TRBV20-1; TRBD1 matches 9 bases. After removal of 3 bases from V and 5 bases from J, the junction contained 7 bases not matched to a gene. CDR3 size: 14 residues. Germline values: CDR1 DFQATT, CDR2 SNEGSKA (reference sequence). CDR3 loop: CSARGQGGYETQYF. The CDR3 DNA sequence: TGCAGTGCTAGGGGACAGGGAGGATACGAGACCCAGTACTTC.

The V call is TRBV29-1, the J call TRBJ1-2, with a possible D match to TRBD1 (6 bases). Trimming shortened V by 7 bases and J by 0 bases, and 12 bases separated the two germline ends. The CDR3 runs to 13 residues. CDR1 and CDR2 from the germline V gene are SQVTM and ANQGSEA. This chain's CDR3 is CSAGQQTNYGYTF. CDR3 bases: TGCAGCGCAGGACAGCAGACTAACTATGGCTACACCTTC.

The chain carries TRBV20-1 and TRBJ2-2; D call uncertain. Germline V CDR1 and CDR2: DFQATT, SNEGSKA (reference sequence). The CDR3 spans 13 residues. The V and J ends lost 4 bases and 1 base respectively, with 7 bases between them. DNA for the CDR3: TGCAGTGCTATAAAACAGAACACCGGGGAGCTGTTTTTT. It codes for CSAIKQNTGELFF.

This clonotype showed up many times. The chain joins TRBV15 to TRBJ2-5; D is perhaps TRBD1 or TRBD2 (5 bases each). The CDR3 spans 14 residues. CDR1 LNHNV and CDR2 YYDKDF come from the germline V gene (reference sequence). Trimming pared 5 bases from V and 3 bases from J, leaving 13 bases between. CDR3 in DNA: TGTGCCACCAGCCCTGGGGGAGAGGAAGAGACCCAGTACTTC. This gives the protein CATSPGGEEETQYF.

The DNA of the CDR3 is TGCAGTGCTAGAGATGGGGCCGCCAGAGGCTACACCTTC. This encodes CSARDGAARGYTF. The chain is built from TRBV20-1 and TRBJ1-2; D possibly corresponds to TRBD1 (5 bases). The CDR3 has 13 residues. Germline V gives CDR1 DFQATT, CDR2 SNEGSKA (reference sequence). V lost 0 bases and J 8 bases, leaving 13 bases between the germline ends.

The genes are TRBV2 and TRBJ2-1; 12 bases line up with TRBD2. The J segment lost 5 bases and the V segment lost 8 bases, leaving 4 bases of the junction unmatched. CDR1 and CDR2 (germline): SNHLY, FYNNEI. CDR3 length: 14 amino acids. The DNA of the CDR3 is TGTGCCAGCTGGACTAGCGGGGCGAACAATGAGCAGTTCTTC. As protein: CASWTSGANNEQFF.